The rows below give T cell receptor beta chains drawn from one sample of a study of T cell responses to AZD1222 COVID-19 vaccine. Produced via immunoSEQ multiplex PCR; TCRdb's table is partial and in-frame only. The table lists approximately 190,000 clones, roughly 93% of them singletons. The material sequenced was peripheral blood, taken on day 0 of AZD1222 vaccination. The receptor set was obtained from an adult in good health. Each CDR3 is given with its conserved first and last residue. The order of the fields is V gene, J gene, clone size, D gene, CDR3 length, CDR3 DNA, CDR3 protein. A D gene is named only where the DNA matches it firmly. Part of the rows lack a size; the others show once, few, many or a class for expanded clones.

TRBV5-6	TRBJ2-5	NA	TRBD2	18	TGTGCCAGCAGCTTGATGGCGCGACTAGCCGCGTTTAAAGAGACCCAGTACTTC	CASSLMARLAAFKETQYF
TRBV6-1	TRBJ1-5	NA	NA	15	TGTGCCAGCAGTGAAGGACAGGTTAGCAATCAGCCCCAGCATTTT	CASSEGQVSNQPQHF
TRBV7-8	TRBJ2-3	NA	TRBD2	13	TGTGCCAGCAGCAGCGGGGACCCGGATACGCAGTATTTT	CASSSGDPDTQYF
TRBV14	TRBJ1-3	NA	NA	13	TGTGCCAGCAGCCAAGATTCGGGAAACACCATATATTTT	CASSQDSGNTIYF
TRBV6-5	TRBJ1-2	NA	TRBD1	14	TGTGCCAGCAGTTACTCGGGACAGGACTATGGCTACACCTTC	CASSYSGQDYGYTF
TRBV7-9	TRBJ2-7	NA	NA	15	TGTGCCAGCAGCTTTAGGTCTCTAAGCTCCTACGAGCAGTACTTC	CASSFRSLSSYEQYF
TRBV11-3	TRBJ2-3	NA	NA	14	TGTGCCAGCAGCTCGGACCCGTGGGCAGATACGCAGTATTTT	CASSSDPWADTQYF
TRBV5-4	TRBJ1-1	NA	NA	14	TGTGCCAGCAGCCTAGGGGGGGCGAACACTGAAGCTTTCTTT	CASSLGGANTEAFF
TRBV7-9	TRBJ1-2	NA	NA	12	TGTGCCAGCAGCCTCGACTACTATGGCTACACCTTC	CASSLDYYGYTF
TRBV9	TRBJ1-6	NA	NA	17	TGTGCCAGCACCCAATGGGCCGACCAAGGGGGGAACTCACCCCTCCACTTT	CASTQWADQGGNSPLHF
TRBV11-3	TRBJ2-1	NA	NA	15	TGTGCCAGCAGCTACTCCCGGGACAAACGGAATGAGCAGTTCTTC	CASSYSRDKRNEQFF
TRBV21-1	TRBJ2-5	NA	NA	14	TGTGCCAGCAGCAAAAGGGGTTTCCAAGAGACCCAGTACTTC	CASSKRGFQETQYF
TRBV5-1	TRBJ1-1	NA	NA	14	TGCGCCAGCAGCTGGGACGGTTTGAACACTGAAGCTTTCTTT	CASSWDGLNTEAFF
TRBV27	TRBJ2-1	NA	NA	11	TGTGCCAGCAGTAAGAACAATGAGCAGTTCTTC	CASSKNNEQFF
TRBV10-3	TRBJ1-1	NA	TRBD1	14	TGTGCCATCAGGGCTACCGGGACAGGGCTCGAAGCTTTCTTT	CAIRATGTGLEAFF
TRBV6-5	TRBJ2-1	NA	NA	12	TGTGCCAGCAGTTCCCGCAGCAATGAGCAGTTCTTC	CASSSRSNEQFF
TRBV14	TRBJ2-7	few	TRBD1	13	TGTGCCAGCAGCCGGGACAGGGCCTACGAGCAGTACTTC	CASSRDRAYEQYF
TRBV19	TRBJ2-7	NA	TRBD1	13	TGTGCCAGTAGGGAGGATCAGGGGGATGAGCAGTACTTC	CASREDQGDEQYF
TRBV7-8	TRBJ2-7	NA	NA	18	TGTGCCAGCAGCTTAAGGCTGGGTGGGAGAAGTTACTCCTACGAGCAGTACTTC	CASSLRLGGRSYSYEQYF
TRBV19	TRBJ1-2	NA	NA	15	TGTGCCAGTAGTACCCCCGGGGTGGGTCCTTTTGGCTACACCTTC	CASSTPGVGPFGYTF
TRBV28	TRBJ2-7	NA	NA	14	TGTGCCAGCAGTTTAACGGGGGCAGGCTACGAGCAGTACTTC	CASSLTGAGYEQYF
TRBV7-9	TRBJ2-7	NA	TRBD1	13	TGTGCCAGCAGCCTGGACAGGGAGAACGAGCAGTACTTC	CASSLDRENEQYF
TRBV9	TRBJ2-7	few	TRBD1	15	TGTGCCAGCAGCGACGGACAGGGAGGCCCTTACGAGCAGTACTTC	CASSDGQGGPYEQYF
TRBV11-2	TRBJ1-1	NA	TRBD1	16	TGTGCCAGCAGCTCGCGACAGGGGGTCACCTTAACTGAAGCTTTCTTT	CASSSRQGVTLTEAFF
TRBV2	TRBJ1-5	NA	NA	15	TGTGCCAGCAGTGAAGTGGGCGGGTCGCGTCAGCCCCAGCATTTT	CASSEVGGSRQPQHF
TRBV4-1	TRBJ2-1	NA	NA	12	TGCGCCAGCAGCCAAGAAAGGGATGAGCAGTTCTTC	CASSQERDEQFF
TRBV7-3	TRBJ2-1	NA	NA	15	TGTGCCAGCAGCTTAATACCCCGGGCCAACAATGAGCAGTTCTTC	CASSLIPRANNEQFF
TRBV6-5	TRBJ1-1	NA	NA	14	TGTGCCAGCAGGGCCCTTTGGCAGAACACTGAAGCTTTCTTT	CASRALWQNTEAFF
TRBV3-1/TRBV3-2	TRBJ2-2	few	NA	13	TGTGCCAGCAGCCAATTCACGGCCGGGGAGCTGTTTTTT	CASSQFTAGELFF
TRBV9	TRBJ2-1	NA	NA	14	TGTGCCAGCAGCCCCCACTGGGGAAGGGATGAGCAGTTCTTC	CASSPHWGRDEQFF
TRBV6-5	TRBJ1-2	NA	NA	15	TGTGCCAGCAGTTACTCGGTGGGAGGAAACTATGGCTACACCTTC	CASSYSVGGNYGYTF
TRBV28	TRBJ2-6	NA	NA	15	TGTGCCAGCAGTTTAGCGTTGGGGGGGGCCAACGTCCTGACTTTC	CASSLALGGANVLTF
TRBV7-8	TRBJ2-5	NA	NA	13	TGTGCCAGCAGCTTAAGGTCAGGGGAGACCCAGTACTTC	CASSLRSGETQYF
TRBV7-3	TRBJ2-7	NA	TRBD2	14	TGTGCCAGCAGCTACGGGACTAGCGGTTACGAGCAGTACTTC	CASSYGTSGYEQYF
TRBV9	TRBJ2-7	NA	NA	14	TGTGCCAGCAGCTACCGGGATCGTCCGTCCGAGCAGTACTTC	CASSYRDRPSEQYF
TRBV5-1	TRBJ2-7	NA	TRBD1	14	TGCGCCAGCACCCCGGGACAGGGAACCTACGAGCAGTACTTC	CASTPGQGTYEQYF
TRBV7-2	TRBJ1-2	NA	NA	15	TGTGCCAGCAGCTTAGGAGCGATAGCTAACTATGGCTACACCTTC	CASSLGAIANYGYTF
TRBV7-2	TRBJ2-3	NA	TRBD2	16	TGTGCCAGCAGCTTAGCAGGGACTAGCCGCACAGATACGCAGTATTTT	CASSLAGTSRTDTQYF
TRBV6-4	TRBJ2-7	NA	NA	15	TGTGCCAGCAGCGTACGTGTAGAAGGCTTATACGAGCAGTACTTC	CASSVRVEGLYEQYF
TRBV28	TRBJ2-1	NA	TRBD2	17	TGTGCCAGCAGTTTAGGGTTAGCGGGAGGTCCCTACAATGAGCAGTTCTTC	CASSLGLAGGPYNEQFF
TRBV9	TRBJ2-7	NA	NA	16	TGTGCCAGCAGCGTAAGAACCCGGGGGCGAGGGTACGAGCAGTACTTC	CASSVRTRGRGYEQYF
TRBV11-2	TRBJ2-7	NA	TRBD2	15	TGTGCCAGCAGTTTATTAGCGGGACGGACCTACGAGCAGTACTTC	CASSLLAGRTYEQYF
TRBV2	TRBJ1-2	NA	NA	15	TGTGCCAGCCGCCAAGACCTCGGCCTTAACTATGGCTACACCTTC	CASRQDLGLNYGYTF
TRBV5-4	TRBJ2-7	NA	TRBD2	16	TGTGCCAGCAGCTCGGGACTAGCGGTCGCCTCCTACGAGCAGTACTTC	CASSSGLAVASYEQYF
TRBV7-6	TRBJ2-7	NA	TRBD2	16	TGTGCCAGCAGCTTAGATGATATTAGCGGGATCTACGAGCAGTACTTC	CASSLDDISGIYEQYF
TRBV15	TRBJ1-5	NA	NA	14	TGTGCCACCAGCAGAGCCCGGGATTATCAGCCCCAGCATTTT	CATSRARDYQPQHF
TRBV6-5	TRBJ1-1	NA	NA	13	TGTGCCAGCATCCTTTCGACTGGAACTGAAGCTTTCTTT	CASILSTGTEAFF
TRBV6-2/TRBV6-3	TRBJ1-1	NA	NA	12	TGTGCCAGCAGTAACGGGTACACTGAAGCTTTCTTT	CASSNGYTEAFF
TRBV18	TRBJ2-3	NA	TRBD1	17	TGTGCCAGCTCACCAACCCCGGGACAGGGGAAGACAGATACGCAGTATTTT	CASSPTPGQGKTDTQYF
TRBV27	TRBJ1-5	few	TRBD1	16	TGTGCCAGCAGTTTTTACGGGACAGGGGGCGGTCAGCCCCAGCATTTT	CASSFYGTGGGQPQHF
TRBV3-1/TRBV3-2	TRBJ1-4	NA	TRBD1	16	TGTGCCAGCAGCCAAGAGACAGGGGGTCTGGAGGAAAAACTGTTTTTT	CASSQETGGLEEKLFF
TRBV9	TRBJ2-3	once	NA	16	TGTGCCAGCAGCGTAGATGGCAGGGGGGCGGCAGATACGCAGTATTTT	CASSVDGRGAADTQYF
TRBV7-3	TRBJ2-5	NA	TRBD2	16	TGTGCCAGCAGCTCAAACCCACTAGCGGGAGAAGAGACCCAGTACTTC	CASSSNPLAGEETQYF
TRBV19	TRBJ1-5	NA	TRBD1	16	TGTGCCAGTAGTCTATGGACAGGGGGCCCCAATCAGCCCCAGCATTTT	CASSLWTGGPNQPQHF
TRBV5-4	TRBJ2-7	NA	TRBD1	15	TGTGCCAGCAGCCAGACAGGGGCTTTCACCTACGAGCAGTACTTC	CASSQTGAFTYEQYF
TRBV2	TRBJ1-5	NA	TRBD1	14	TGTGCCACCCAAGACAGGGGGCTCGATCAGCCCCAGCATTTT	CATQDRGLDQPQHF